A selection of T cell receptor beta chains follows, all from one sample in a study of blood T cell repertoires in COVID-19. Only in-frame clones appear in the TCRdb table, and some are missing; sequencing was by immunoSEQ multiplex PCR. The data hold fewer than 250,000 clones, with 83% observed a single time. The sample was PBMCs or T cells enriched from blood (not recorded which). These receptors all come from a woman aged 40 to 55 who had been exposed to COVID-19. Each CDR3 is given with its conserved first and last residue. Fields, in order: CDR3 DNA, CDR3 protein, D gene, clone size, V gene, J gene, CDR3 length. A D gene is named only where the DNA matches it firmly. Not all rows give a size; the values are once, few, many and, for expanded clones, a class.

DNA: TGTGCCAGCAACCCCCAGAGGGAGGGCGAGCAGTACTTC
CDR3: CASNPQREGEQYF
D: TRBD2
size: NA
V: TRBV7-2
J: TRBJ2-7
length: 13

DNA: TGTGCCAGCAGCCAGGGGATTAACACTGAAGCTTTCTTT
CDR3: CASSQGINTEAFF
D: NA
size: NA
V: TRBV12-3/TRBV12-4
J: TRBJ1-1
length: 13

DNA: TGTGCTAGTGGCTCGGGACAGGTTGGGGTCGGCGAGCAGTACTTC
CDR3: CASGSGQVGVGEQYF
D: TRBD1
size: NA
V: TRBV12-5
J: TRBJ2-7
length: 15

DNA: TGTGCCAGCAGCCCCGAAACCGGGACTAGCGGTTCTAGCACAGATACGCAGTATTTT
CDR3: CASSPETGTSGSSTDTQYF
D: TRBD2
size: once
V: TRBV5-5
J: TRBJ2-3
length: 19

DNA: TGTGCCAGCAGTTTAGGACAGGCAGCGTATAATTCACCCCTCCACTTT
CDR3: CASSLGQAAYNSPLHF
D: TRBD1
size: NA
V: TRBV27
J: TRBJ1-6
length: 16

DNA: TGTGCCAGCAGCCACCCTGCCGCGGCGGGCGAGCAGTACTTC
CDR3: CASSHPAAAGEQYF
D: NA
size: NA
V: TRBV7-9
J: TRBJ2-7
length: 14

DNA: TGTGCCAGCAGCGATCCAGGGGTCGGTGGAAACACCATATATTTT
CDR3: CASSDPGVGGNTIYF
D: NA
size: NA
V: TRBV7-8
J: TRBJ1-3
length: 15

DNA: TGTGCCAGCAGTCCCGAACAGGGAAAAGGGCGCTACACCTTC
CDR3: CASSPEQGKGRYTF
D: NA
size: NA
V: TRBV5-4
J: TRBJ1-2
length: 14

DNA: TGTGCCAGCAGCCGGACAGGGGGCGACTATGGCTACACCTTC
CDR3: CASSRTGGDYGYTF
D: TRBD1
size: NA
V: TRBV9
J: TRBJ1-2
length: 14

DNA: TGTGCCAGTAGTATCCGCAGAGAGGCCCAAACCTACGAGCAGTACTTC
CDR3: CASSIRREAQTYEQYF
D: NA
size: NA
V: TRBV19
J: TRBJ2-7
length: 16

DNA: TGCGCCAGCAGCCAGGACAGGGGAGATACGCAGTATTTT
CDR3: CASSQDRGDTQYF
D: TRBD1
size: NA
V: TRBV4-1
J: TRBJ2-3
length: 13

DNA: TGTGCCAGCATCCCCACTGGGAGGCGGAGCTCCTACGAGCAGTACTTC
CDR3: CASIPTGRRSSYEQYF
D: NA
size: few
V: TRBV2
J: TRBJ2-7
length: 16

DNA: TGTGCCAGCTCACCACCGAGGTCCCGGAACACCGGGGAGCTGTTTTTT
CDR3: CASSPPRSRNTGELFF
D: NA
size: NA
V: TRBV18
J: TRBJ2-2
length: 16

DNA: TGTGCCAGCAGTACCGGGACAGGGGTCCCCGGGGAGCTGTTTTTT
CDR3: CASSTGTGVPGELFF
D: TRBD1
size: NA
V: TRBV6-5
J: TRBJ2-2
length: 15

DNA: TGTGCCAGCAGTCGCGGGGGGGCCCCCACAGATACGCAGTATTTT
CDR3: CASSRGGAPTDTQYF
D: TRBD2
size: NA
V: TRBV6-4
J: TRBJ2-3
length: 15

DNA: TGTGCCAGCAGCTTAGGGGGGACACCGCAGTACTTC
CDR3: CASSLGGTPQYF
D: NA
size: NA
V: TRBV7-2
J: TRBJ2-7
length: 12

DNA: TGTGCCAGTAGTATTACGGGGGGAGTAAGGTACGAGCAGTACTTC
CDR3: CASSITGGVRYEQYF
D: TRBD2
size: NA
V: TRBV19
J: TRBJ2-7
length: 15

DNA: TGTGCCAGTAGTAGTATAGGGGGCAATCAGCCCCAGCATTTT
CDR3: CASSSIGGNQPQHF
D: NA
size: NA
V: TRBV19
J: TRBJ1-5
length: 14

DNA: TGTGCCTGGAGCGAGGGAACAGGGGTTCAGCCCCAGCATTTT
CDR3: CAWSEGTGVQPQHF
D: TRBD1
size: NA
V: TRBV30
J: TRBJ1-5
length: 14

DNA: TGTGCTGCCTCGGGGGGGGGAGATACGCAGTATTTT
CDR3: CAASGGGDTQYF
D: TRBD2
size: NA
V: TRBV30
J: TRBJ2-3
length: 12

DNA: TGTGCCAGCAGCCCACAGGGGGCGAGCTCCTACGAGCAGTACTTC
CDR3: CASSPQGASSYEQYF
D: TRBD1
size: NA
V: TRBV9
J: TRBJ2-7
length: 15

DNA: TGTGCCAGCAGGAGGGATTTGTATGGCTACACCTTC
CDR3: CASRRDLYGYTF
D: NA
size: few
V: TRBV7-3
J: TRBJ1-2
length: 12

DNA: TGTGCCAGCAGTTTATCGAGCAGGGCGGTTGACATTCAGTACTTC
CDR3: CASSLSSRAVDIQYF
D: NA
size: NA
V: TRBV28
J: TRBJ2-4
length: 15

DNA: TGTGCCAGCAGCCAAGAACGACAGGGACTTACGCAGTTCTTC
CDR3: CASSQERQGLTQFF
D: NA
size: NA
V: TRBV3-1/TRBV3-2
J: TRBJ2-1
length: 14

DNA: TGTGCCATCAGTGAACCAAACAGGGGGCCCGCCTACAATGAGCAGTTCTTC
CDR3: CAISEPNRGPAYNEQFF
D: TRBD1
size: NA
V: TRBV10-3
J: TRBJ2-1
length: 17

DNA: TGTGCCAGCAGCCAGACAGGGCCCTACGAGCAGTACTTC
CDR3: CASSQTGPYEQYF
D: TRBD1
size: NA
V: TRBV6-5
J: TRBJ2-7
length: 13

DNA: TGTGCCAGCAGTTACTATTTCGCGGACAGGGCTGGAGTCGGGGAGCTGTTTTTT
CDR3: CASSYYFADRAGVGELFF
D: TRBD1
size: NA
V: TRBV6-2/TRBV6-3
J: TRBJ2-2
length: 18

DNA: TGTGCCAGCAGCTTGGGGACAGGGGACCAGCCCCAGCATTTT
CDR3: CASSLGTGDQPQHF
D: TRBD1
size: once
V: TRBV7-9
J: TRBJ1-5
length: 14

DNA: TGTGCCAGTAGTCCGTCCAGAGGGACAGGCCAGTACTTC
CDR3: CASSPSRGTGQYF
D: TRBD1
size: NA
V: TRBV19
J: TRBJ2-4
length: 13

DNA: TGTGCCACCAGCAGAAGGTTACGGGGGGATAATTCACCCCTCCACTTT
CDR3: CATSRRLRGDNSPLHF
D: NA
size: NA
V: TRBV15
J: TRBJ1-6
length: 16